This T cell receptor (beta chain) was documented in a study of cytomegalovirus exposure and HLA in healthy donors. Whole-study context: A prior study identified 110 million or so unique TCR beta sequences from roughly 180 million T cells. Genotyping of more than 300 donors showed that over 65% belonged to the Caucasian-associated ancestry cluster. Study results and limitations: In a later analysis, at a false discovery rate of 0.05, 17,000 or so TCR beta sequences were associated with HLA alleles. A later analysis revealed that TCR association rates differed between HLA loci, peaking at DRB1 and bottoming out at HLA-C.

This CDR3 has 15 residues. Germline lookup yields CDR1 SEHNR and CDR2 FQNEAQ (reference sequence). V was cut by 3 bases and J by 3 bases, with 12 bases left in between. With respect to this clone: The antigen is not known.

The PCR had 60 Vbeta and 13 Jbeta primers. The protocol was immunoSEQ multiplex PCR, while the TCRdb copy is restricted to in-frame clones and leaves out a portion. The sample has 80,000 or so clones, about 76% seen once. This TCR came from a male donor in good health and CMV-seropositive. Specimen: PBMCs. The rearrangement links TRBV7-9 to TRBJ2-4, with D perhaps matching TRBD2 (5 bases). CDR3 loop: CASSFPGLDKNIQYF. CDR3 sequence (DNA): TGTGCCAGCAGCTTCCCGGGATTGGACAAAAACATTCAGTACTTC.